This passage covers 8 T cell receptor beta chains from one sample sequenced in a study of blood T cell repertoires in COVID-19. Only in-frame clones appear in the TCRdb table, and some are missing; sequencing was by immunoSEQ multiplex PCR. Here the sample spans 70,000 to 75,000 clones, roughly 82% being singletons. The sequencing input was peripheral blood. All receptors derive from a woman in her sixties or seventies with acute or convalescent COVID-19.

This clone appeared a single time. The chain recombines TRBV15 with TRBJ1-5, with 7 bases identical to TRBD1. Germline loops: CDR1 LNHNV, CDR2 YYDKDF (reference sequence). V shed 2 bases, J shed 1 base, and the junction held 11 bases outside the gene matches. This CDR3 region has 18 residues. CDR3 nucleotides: TGTGCCACCAGCAGAAAGACAGGGAACCAAATCAGCAATCAGCCCCAGCATTTT. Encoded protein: CATSRKTGNQISNQPQHF.

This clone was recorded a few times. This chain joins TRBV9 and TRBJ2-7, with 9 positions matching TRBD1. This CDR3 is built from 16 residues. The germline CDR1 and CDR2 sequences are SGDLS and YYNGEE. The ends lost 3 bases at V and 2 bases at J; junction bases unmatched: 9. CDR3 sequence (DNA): TGTGCCAGCAGCGCGGGAACCGGGACAGGGACCTACGAGCAGTACTTC. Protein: CASSAGTGTGTYEQYF.

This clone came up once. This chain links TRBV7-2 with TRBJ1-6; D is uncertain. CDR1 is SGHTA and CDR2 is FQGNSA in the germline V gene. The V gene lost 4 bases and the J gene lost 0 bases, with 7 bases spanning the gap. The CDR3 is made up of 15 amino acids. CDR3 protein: CASSYDSSYNSPLHF. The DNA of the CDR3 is TGTGCCAGCAGCTACGATAGCTCCTATAATTCACCCCTCCACTTT. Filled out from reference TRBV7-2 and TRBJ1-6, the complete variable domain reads GAGVSQSPSNKVTEKGKDVELRCDPISGHTALYWYRQSLGQGLEFLIYFQGNSAPDKSGLPSDRFSAERTGGSVSTLTIQRTQQEDSAVYLCASSYDSSYNSPLHFGNGTRLTVT.

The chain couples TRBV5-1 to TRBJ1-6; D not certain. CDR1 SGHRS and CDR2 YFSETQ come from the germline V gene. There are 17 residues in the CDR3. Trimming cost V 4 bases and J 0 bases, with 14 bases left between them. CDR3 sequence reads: CASSLTSRSSYNSPLHF. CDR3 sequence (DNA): TGCGCCAGCAGCCTAACTTCAAGGAGCTCCTATAATTCACCCCTCCACTTT. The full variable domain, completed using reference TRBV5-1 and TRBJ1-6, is KAGVTQTPRYLIKTRGQQVTLSCSPISGHRSVSWYQQTPGQGLQFLFEYFSETQRNKGNFPGRFSGRQFSNSRSEMNVSTLELGDSALYLCASSLTSRSSYNSPLHFGNGTRLTVT.

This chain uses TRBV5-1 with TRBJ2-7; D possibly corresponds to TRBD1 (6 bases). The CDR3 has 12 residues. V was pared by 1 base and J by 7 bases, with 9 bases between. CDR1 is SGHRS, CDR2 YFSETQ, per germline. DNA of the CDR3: TGCGCCAGCAGCTTGTCCCAGGGGGAGCAGTACTTC. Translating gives CASSLSQGEQYF.

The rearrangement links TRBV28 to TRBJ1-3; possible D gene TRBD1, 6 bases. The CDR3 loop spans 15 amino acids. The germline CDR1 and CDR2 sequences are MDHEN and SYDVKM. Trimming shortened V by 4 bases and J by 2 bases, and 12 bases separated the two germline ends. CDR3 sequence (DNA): TGTGCCAGCAGTTCTACCGGGACAACTGGAAACACCATATATTTT. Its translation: CASSSTGTTGNTIYF.

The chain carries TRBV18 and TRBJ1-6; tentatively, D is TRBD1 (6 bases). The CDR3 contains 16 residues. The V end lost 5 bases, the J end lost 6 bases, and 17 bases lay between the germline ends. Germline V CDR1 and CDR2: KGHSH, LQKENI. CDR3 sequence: CASSIRSQGSNSPLHF. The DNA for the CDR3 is TGTGCCAGCTCAATTCGATCACAGGGCTCTAATTCACCCCTCCACTTT.

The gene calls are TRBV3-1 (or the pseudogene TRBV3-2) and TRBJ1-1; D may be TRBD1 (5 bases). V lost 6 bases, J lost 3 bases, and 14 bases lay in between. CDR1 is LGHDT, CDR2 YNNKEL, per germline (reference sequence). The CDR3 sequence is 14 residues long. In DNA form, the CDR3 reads TGTGCCAGCAGTCCGGGGGTTCGTTACACTGAAGCTTTCTTT. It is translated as CASSPGVRYTEAFF.